Listed here is a single T cell receptor (beta chain). Germline CDR1 SEHNR, CDR2 FQNEAQ (reference sequence). The length of the CDR3 is 14 residues. V was clipped by 9 bases and J by 6 bases; unmatched bases: 11. The data are from a study of regulatory T cells in long-lasting Graves disease. Study details: Graves' disease counted as persistent after over 5 years of antithyroid drugs with positive TSH receptor antibodies.

Time point in this sample: persistent/refractory GD, antithyroid drugs over 5 years with positive TRAb. RNA extracted from PBMCs served as the sequencing template. Assembly of TCR beta libraries relied on iRepertoire HTBI primers together with Arm-PCR of CDR3 regions. Original methodology: Detected in the samples were about 60 TRBV and about 15 TRBJ segments. MiXCR, run by TCRdb on the multiplex PCR reads, gives a single entry per CDR3 protein. These V and J calls rely on TCRdb rather than the paper's analysis. The top ten clones hold approximately 31% of a sample with fewer than 400,000 distinct CDR3 sequences, about 19% of them seen once.

The receptor was derived from a female donor with Graves disease. This material consisted of peripheral blood mononuclear cells (PBMCs), taken when the disease was refractory, from a patient treated with antithyroid drugs. This chain links TRBV7-9 with TRBJ1-2; 9 bases fit TRBD1. DNA of the CDR3: TGTGCCAGTTCTCGACCGGGACAGGGTCATGGCTACACCTTC. Its protein product is CASSRPGQGHGYTF.